The entry that follows covers one TCR beta chain sequence. This entry comes from a study of blood T cell repertoires in COVID-19. In the study overall: The samples span acute and convalescent COVID-19 from the United States, Italy and Spain. PBMCs, B-cell-depleted T cells, or T cells provided the cDNA or gDNA that made up the material.

Two consecutive negative NP/OP PCR tests, clearance, or resolved symptoms defined Cohort 3 recovery. Original handling: Reference gene primer amplification gave nucleated cell count estimates. Sequenced by immunoSEQ multiplex PCR; TCRdb stores in-frame clones only, minus some. That table supplies the V and J calls and clone size; D and trimming were determined from the DNA. The table includes over 250,000 clones, approximately 89% detected once. CDR3 size: 9 residues. Trimming stripped 8 bases from V and 4 bases from J, with 3 bases between. The germline V gene has CDR1 DFQATT and CDR2 SNEGSKA (reference sequence).

The sequence was collected from a woman aged 60-75 years who had recovered from COVID-19. The chain couples TRBV20-1 to TRBJ1-5; D is unresolved. The source material was PBMCs or T cells enriched from blood (not recorded which). The CDR3, as DNA: TGCAGTACAAATCAGCCCCAGCATTTT. Residues: CSTNQPQHF.